These 17 T cell receptor beta chains came from one sample sequenced in a study of CD8 T cells in ankylosing spondylitis. Findings and caveats of the study: Typical of ankylosing spondylitis blood, it appeared, was a TCR beta motif of fewer than ten highly homologous variants.

TCRdb used MiXCR to reprocess the 5' RACE reads, holding one entry per CDR3 protein. The sample carries over 600,000 distinct CDR3 sequences, 15% to 20% recorded once. For these receptors, no antigen is known. Sequencing was performed on blood, either unsorted or a sorted T cell fraction (not recorded which). These receptors originate from a male donor with ankylosing spondylitis.

This clonotype was seen a handful of times. V usage is TRBV4-1 and J usage is TRBJ2-3; D is perhaps TRBD2 (5 bases). The CDR3 contains 14 residues. In germline, CDR1 is MGHRA, CDR2 YSYEKL. Trimming cost V 6 bases and J 1 base, with 11 bases left between them. The CDR3 here is CASRLGVRTDTQYF. The CDR3, as DNA: TGCGCCAGCAGGCTCGGGGTGCGCACAGATACGCAGTATTTT.

This clonotype was observed at least ten times. The rearrangement joins TRBV5-1 to TRBJ2-2, with D maybe TRBD2 (6 bases). V shed 0 bases and J shed 4 bases, with 13 bases lying between them. This CDR3 has 16 residues. Looked up from germline, CDR1 is SGHRS and CDR2 is YFSETQ. The CDR3 DNA sequence: TGCGCCAGCAGCTTGGAGGGAGGAGTTGGCACCGGGGAGCTGTTTTTT. The encoded protein is CASSLEGGVGTGELFF. Full variable domain (outside the CDR3, taken from reference TRBV5-1 and TRBJ2-2): KAGVTQTPRYLIKTRGQQVTLSCSPISGHRSVSWYQQTPGQGLQFLFEYFSETQRNKGNFPGRFSGRQFSNSRSEMNVSTLELGDSALYLCASSLEGGVGTGELFFGEGSRLTVL.

The table lists this clonotype with many counts. This chain connects TRBV12-3 or TRBV12-4 to TRBJ2-1; D is ambiguous. Trimming pared 1 base from V and 6 bases from J, leaving 4 bases between. This CDR3 is built from 12 residues. CDR3 protein: CASSLVANEQFF. The CDR3 region has the DNA TGTGCCAGCAGTTTAGTAGCCAATGAGCAGTTCTTC.

This clonotype was recorded a few times. The junction departs from the called germline gene at one end, perhaps through a read error. The J gene is TRBJ2-3, the V gene TRBV20-1; D unresolved. CDR3 length: 15 residues. Per germline, CDR1 DFQATT and CDR2 SNEGSKA (reference sequence). CDR3 nucleotides: TGCAGTGCTCGAGACCCGGACGGATTCACAGATACGCAGTATTTT. Amino acids: CSARDPDGFTDTQYF.

The rearrangement joins TRBV11-2 to TRBJ2-5, with a tentative D call TRBD2 (6 bases). Trimming took off 4 bases at V and 5 bases at J, with 20 bases between the two ends. Per germline, CDR1 SGHAT and CDR2 FQNNGV. The CDR3 loop spans 16 amino acids. CDR3 sequence: CASSWQGADYAETQYF. The DNA for the CDR3 is TGTGCCAGCAGCTGGCAAGGGGCGGACTACGCGGAGACCCAGTACTTC. The full variable domain, with the rest looked up from reference TRBV11-2 and TRBJ2-5, is EAGVAQSPRYKIIEKRQSVAFWCNPISGHATLYWYQQILGQGPKLLIQFQNNGVVDDSQLPKDRFSAERLKGVDSTLKIQPAKLEDSAVYLCASSWQGADYAETQYFGPGTRLLVL.

The rearrangement joins TRBV27 to TRBJ1-2, with unresolved D. The CDR3 consists of 13 residues. Germline V gives CDR1 MNHEY, CDR2 SMNVEV (reference sequence). Trimming removed 3 bases from V and 3 bases from J, with 8 bases in between. This chain's CDR3 is CASSLNSYYGYTF. DNA for the CDR3: TGTGCCAGCAGTTTGAACAGCTACTATGGCTACACCTTC.

This clonotype was counted many times. The chain recombines TRBV3-1 with TRBJ2-3; 10 nucleotides agree with TRBD2. Germline V gene data show CDR1 as LGHDT and CDR2 as YNNKEL (reference sequence). After removal of 0 bases from V and 2 bases from J, the junction contained 5 bases not matched to a gene. This CDR3 is built from 17 residues. CDR3 loop: CASSQDGAGGFTDTQYF. As DNA, the CDR3 is TGTGCCAGCAGCCAAGATGGAGCGGGGGGGTTCACAGATACGCAGTATTTT.

V usage is TRBV4-3 and J usage is TRBJ2-7; D is possibly TRBD1 (6 bases). Between the trimmed V and J ends, which lost 1 base and 6 bases, there was a span of 16 bases. The CDR3 runs 15 residues. Germline values: CDR1 LGHNA, CDR2 YSLEER. In DNA, the CDR3 is TGCGCCAGCAGCCAAGCAGGGGCGCCTACGGGCGAGCAGTACTTC. It codes for CASSQAGAPTGEQYF.

This clonotype has ten or more counts. V gene TRBV5-1 combines with J gene TRBJ2-7, with a tentative D call TRBD2 (7 bases). Germline CDR1 is SGHRS and CDR2 is YFSETQ. V lost 2 bases to trimming and J lost 5 bases, with 11 bases between them. This CDR3 region has 13 residues. The CDR3 coding sequence is TGCGCCAGCAGCTTCGGGGGGCGCGACGAGCAGTACTTC. It encodes CASSFGGRDEQYF.

This clonotype was counted only a few times. This sequence joins TRBV6-1 and TRBJ2-2; 8 bases agree with TRBD2. Per the germline V gene, CDR1 is MNHNS and CDR2 is SASEGT. The CDR3 totals 14 residues. The V segment lost 6 bases and the J segment 4 bases; nucleotides outside the gene matches: 4. The CDR3 region is CASSTGRATGELFF. The DNA for the CDR3 is TGTGCCAGCAGCACCGGGAGGGCCACCGGGGAGCTGTTTTTT.

CDR3 nucleotides: TGTGCCAGCAGTTTCTGGGGAGGAGACACTGAAGCTTTCTTT. Protein: CASSFWGGDTEAFF. V and J are TRBV12-3 or TRBV12-4 and TRBJ1-1; D gene unclear. V was pared by 3 bases and J by 3 bases, with 11 bases between. The length of the CDR3 is 14 residues.

In its sample, this clonotype was seen many times. The genes are TRBV29-1 and TRBJ2-1, with 11 bases matching TRBD2. CDR3 size: 17 residues. Germline CDR1 is SQVTM and CDR2 is ANQGSEA. J lost 5 bases, V lost 5 bases, and 14 bases had no gene match. CDR3 in amino acids: CSVSRYISGRADNEQFF. The CDR3 nucleotides are TGCAGCGTTTCCCGCTACATTAGCGGGAGGGCCGACAATGAGCAGTTCTTC.

V gene TRBV20-1 combines with J gene TRBJ1-5, with TRBD1 identical over 7 bases. Germline V gene data show CDR1 as DFQATT and CDR2 as SNEGSKA (reference sequence). Trimming cost V 6 bases and J 2 bases; bases outside gene matches: 10. This CDR3 has 15 amino acids. CDR3 nucleotides: TGCAGTGCACCACAGGGGCTTTCGGGCAATCAGCCCCAGCATTTT. Encoded protein: CSAPQGLSGNQPQHF.

This clonotype occurred a few times. The chain links TRBV7-2 to TRBJ2-5; perhaps D is TRBD1 or TRBD2 (5 bases each). This CDR3 is built from 13 residues. Germline V CDR1 and CDR2: SGHTA, FQGNSA. The V end lost 4 bases, the J end lost 5 bases, and 11 bases lay between the germline ends. CDR3: CASSYGWGETQYF. The CDR3 DNA is TGTGCCAGCAGCTATGGGTGGGGGGAGACCCAGTACTTC. Together with reference TRBV7-2 and TRBJ2-5, the CDR3 gives the full variable domain: GAGVSQSPSNKVTEKGKDVELRCDPISGHTALYWYRQSLGQGLEFLIYFQGNSAPDKSGLPSDRFSAERTGGSVSTLTIQRTQQEDSAVYLCASSYGWGETQYFGPGTRLLVL.

The rearrangement joins TRBV5-1 to TRBJ2-7; D is tentatively TRBD1 or TRBD2 (5 bases each). Germline V gene data show CDR1 as SGHRS and CDR2 as YFSETQ. The CDR3 totals 14 residues. V was pared by 4 bases and J by 3 bases, with 14 bases between. CDR3 DNA: TGCGCCAGCAGCCCCTCAGAGGGGATCTACGAGCAGTACTTC. Amino acids: CASSPSEGIYEQYF.

V is TRBV28 and J is TRBJ2-5; D gene ambiguous. This CDR3 has 13 amino acids. Germline lookup yields CDR1 MDHEN and CDR2 SYDVKM. The V and J ends lost 7 bases and 2 bases respectively, with 11 bases between them. This CDR3 is CASTQHSQETQYF. DNA of the CDR3: TGTGCCAGCACCCAGCACTCTCAAGAGACCCAGTACTTC.

The V call is TRBV2, the J call TRBJ2-7; 12 positions agree with TRBD1. This CDR3 spans 17 amino acids. Germline V gives CDR1 SNHLY, CDR2 FYNNEI. Unmatched junction bases numbered 15, after V lost 7 bases and J lost 5 bases. The CDR3 spells CASKIGPGQGATHEQYF. The CDR3 bases are TGTGCCAGCAAAATCGGGCCGGGACAGGGGGCCACCCACGAGCAGTACTTC.